This T cell receptor (beta chain) was found in a study of cytomegalovirus exposure and HLA in healthy donors (dated by TCRdb to 2015 to 2018). Concerning the study at large: An earlier analysis of 587 of the donors reported about 260 Gb of sequence data and around 110 million unique TCR beta sequences obtained from 150 million to 200 million T cells. Roughly 300 gigabases of sequencing data and 80 million or so unique TCR sequences were included in an early release covering 550 to 650 HLA-typed donors. Of the roughly 400 genotyped donors, over 65% fell in the genetic ancestry cluster associated with self-reported Caucasian donors. The study aimed to test whether signatures of past pathogen exposure could be identified by cataloging public T cell receptors. The study used immunosequencing to profile the T cell repertoires of more than 650 subjects and linked those repertoires to cytomegalovirus serostatus. Besides the first cohort of 666 subjects, a separate validation cohort made up of 95 to 150 different subjects was used. High-throughput TCR immunosequencing, statistical association of individual TCRs with disease status, and machine learning were combined to predict cytomegalovirus infection status. A later analysis re-analyzed previously published TCR beta repertoires from roughly 690 donors and added high-resolution HLA genotyping to study TCR occurrence patterns. In the later analysis, no new phenotypic data were used to find candidate immune exposures; instead, reliance was placed on TCR beta sequences and their occurrence across donors. An earlier analysis of 587 of the donors used high-throughput TCR beta sequencing to judge whether each TCR beta V gene segment behaved as functional or pseudogenic. Donor age, sex, ethnicity and CMV serostatus were compiled together with the repertoire data. In a later genetic analysis, genome-wide SNP genotypes for about 55% of the roughly 700 donors were used, and that subset was treated as a discovery cohort. Every discovery cohort repertoire had been produced on one sequencing platform. Both class I and class II loci were covered by HLA typing, at four-digit resolution. Typing coverage varied by locus: about 620-630 donors for A, B, C, DRB1 and DQB1; approximately 500 for DQA1; around 610 for DPA1; roughly 450 for DPB1. Because of strong linkage in the cohort, 4 to 6 DR-DQ haplotypes were treated as single units for association and clustering. On average, about 200,000 unique TCR beta nucleotide sequences were sequenced per donor among 398 genotyped donors of the cohort, with 15% to 20% of those sequences being non-productive. Study-wide conclusions, independent of this receptor: A further reported finding was that TCR beta sequences accurately predicted the HLA-A and HLA-B alleles for most subjects in the first cohort. Because counts were too low, around 17 rarely observed V segments, including chromosome 9 orphons, were left out of the earlier analysis of a few hundred of the donors. V-gene and J-gene trimming of TCR beta chains was associated with a missense DCLRE1C variant in a later genetic analysis, and the association was replicated in an independent cohort. The cohort was sequenced for TCR beta chains only, and without alpha or paired-chain data the features that could be detected were limited. A few of the identified cytomegalovirus-associated TCR beta chains were confirmed in vitro to be specific for cytomegalovirus antigens. The only immune exposure information available for the cohort was CMV serostatus. The study listed 164 TCR beta chains as associated with cytomegalovirus. According to a later analysis, most CMV-associated TCR beta chains appeared to be HLA-restricted, and the HLA associations seemed to be driven largely by CMV exposure. The 87-base-pair reads could not distinguish some IMGT-functional V segments, including TRBV6-2 and TRBV6-3, so those segments were excluded. In an earlier analysis of some 540 of the donors, most TCR beta V segments appeared in productive rearrangements about 87% or about 30% of the time, broadly matching IMGT annotations. Strong co-occurrence of HLA alleles, especially DR and DQ, made assigning TCR associations to individual alleles difficult. Because HLA typing was unavailable for some donors at each locus, only the typed subset was used in association tests. In a later analysis, TCR association rates were found to vary across HLA loci, with the most associated TCRs seen for DRB1 alleles and the fewest for HLA-C alleles. In a later analysis, HLA-associated TCR beta chains were found to be more clonally expanded and to have lower generation probabilities than equally common non-associated chains. In both the original and validation cohorts, the classifier was reported to diagnose cytomegalovirus status with high specificity and sensitivity. The authors suggested that the approach could potentially be extended to other disease states and immunological phenotypes. Several of the top co-occurrence clusters appeared to be linked to parvovirus B19, influenza, CMV and Epstein-Barr virus, according to a later analysis. Correlated functional status among segregating V segments might reflect linkage disequilibrium, but an unknown experimental factor could not be ruled out. While some public TCRs were present in many individuals, most TCR sequences turned up only very rarely across donors. The presence/absence analyses assumed that sequencing depth was roughly uniform across donors, and that assumption may not be true. Compared with the roughly 700-donor mean, donors in an Asian-associated ancestry cluster had fewer N-insertions in productive TCRs, according to a later genetic analysis. A cluster of highly shared sequence variants was judged likely to be a technical artifact of the sequencing pipeline. A later analysis associated 15,000 to 20,000 TCR beta sequences with specific HLA alleles at a false discovery rate of 0.05.

The count of this clone is one. Its antigen is not yet known. One base away there is no much larger clone; base qualities are not given. The protocol used for the library was the immunoSEQ multiplex PCR assay. For the multiplex PCR, a mixture combining 60 forward primers for TCR Vbeta segments and 13 reverse primers for TCR Jbeta segments was used. The CDR3 region of rearranged TCR beta genes was amplified from genomic DNA with a multiplex PCR assay. The Illumina HiSeq System was used to sequence the amplified TCR beta libraries as 87-base-pair reads. The published analysis was carried out like this. A later analysis tallied about 77 million unique TCR beta chains across the 550 to 850 repertoires, and roughly 11 million of those chains were shared by two or more donors. A nearest-neighbor algorithm error-corrected the raw reads and collapsed the reads into unique sequences, merging closely related sequences to remove PCR and sequencing errors. V, D and J gene segments were assigned by aligning CDR3 sequences to IMGT reference sequences. For a sequence to be retained, a match of at least six nucleotides was required to both a V gene segment and a J gene segment. Rearrangements were called productive when the CDR3 lacked stop codons and stayed in frame with V and J; all others were non-productive. Following IMGT convention, CDR3 was defined as the stretch from the second conserved V-encoded cysteine up to the conserved J-encoded phenylalanine. The earlier analysis of 550 to 650 of the donors excluded any sequence lacking an unambiguous match to a single V gene segment. In an earlier analysis of approximately 610 of the donors, V segments were called functional above 56.7% productive rearrangements and were called segregating when the between-donor standard deviation exceeded 5%. To diagnose cytomegalovirus status from the catalog of TCR beta chain sequences, a statistical classification framework was built. A later analysis assigned V and J genes by comparing TCR nucleotide sequences with IMGT/GENE-DB human TR gene sequences. Using the TCRdist pipeline, a later analysis assigned CDR3 sequences along with most-parsimonious VDJ recombination scenarios. In a later analysis, each TCR beta chain was defined by its CDR3 amino acid sequence together with its V-gene family, and reads without a unique V-gene family were excluded. To address suspected cross-contamination and a sequencing artifact, a later analysis removed under 600 highly shared, low-generation-probability nucleotide sequences. In a later analysis, a clonal expansion index for each public chain was calculated from normalized within-repertoire ranks of inferred template counts. A later analysis computed generation probabilities with a VDJ recombination model fitted to out-of-frame rearrangements, and checked the results against IGoR. In a later analysis, TCR-TCR, TCR-HLA and TCR-CMV co-occurrence was scored with hypergeometric tests, and a repertoire-size bias correction was applied to TCR pairs. In a later analysis, false discovery rates were estimated by permuting HLA or CMV assignments 20 times. In a later analysis, co-occurring TCRs were grouped with DBSCAN, and TCRdist sequence similarity was added when clustering was performed within HLA-allele-positive subsets. For co-occurrence clustering, repertoires with fewer than 30,000 or more than 120,000 public chains were excluded, along with four or five repertoires with anomalous nucleotide sharing. The table was pulled from immuneACCESS by TCRdb, which kept in-frame rearrangements only. Such tables lose some clones; where checked, under half of the loss comes from unresolved V genes, and the rest has no known cause. V, J and clone size were drawn from that table, and D and trimming were deduced from the DNA. In all, the sample holds 100,000 to 150,000 clones, and roughly four fifths of those were seen once. The ten largest clones add up to almost 6% of the sample.

Looking up the germline V gene yields CDR1 SGHRS and CDR2 YFSETQ. The CDR3 numbers 14 residues from cysteine through phenylalanine. The entry retains the CDR3 DNA only, 42 bases that are in frame from base 1. Here V drops 7 bases and J drops 5 bases, and the junction holds 9 bases not matched to any gene. The cohort was made up of approximately 670 healthy bone marrow donors. At the time of sampling, all cohort members were nominally healthy, though unrecorded immune exposures were likely present. The donor was CMV seropositive and belonged to the group of 250 to 300 seropositive cohort members. Every donor gave a peripheral blood sample, and the peripheral blood mononuclear cells from that sample were used for TCR beta sequencing. The Qiagen DNeasy Blood Extraction Kit was used to extract genomic DNA from the blood cell samples.

Sequenced sample: PBMCs. The origin of this receptor is a woman between 40 and 50 years old in good health and CMV-seropositive. In this chain, TRBV5-1 is recombined with TRBJ2-1, with 7 bases in between that match TRBD1. The CDR3 region has the sequence CASSGTEVHNEQFF. The nucleotides read TGCGCCAGCTCCGGGACAGAGGTCCACAATGAGCAGTTCTTC.